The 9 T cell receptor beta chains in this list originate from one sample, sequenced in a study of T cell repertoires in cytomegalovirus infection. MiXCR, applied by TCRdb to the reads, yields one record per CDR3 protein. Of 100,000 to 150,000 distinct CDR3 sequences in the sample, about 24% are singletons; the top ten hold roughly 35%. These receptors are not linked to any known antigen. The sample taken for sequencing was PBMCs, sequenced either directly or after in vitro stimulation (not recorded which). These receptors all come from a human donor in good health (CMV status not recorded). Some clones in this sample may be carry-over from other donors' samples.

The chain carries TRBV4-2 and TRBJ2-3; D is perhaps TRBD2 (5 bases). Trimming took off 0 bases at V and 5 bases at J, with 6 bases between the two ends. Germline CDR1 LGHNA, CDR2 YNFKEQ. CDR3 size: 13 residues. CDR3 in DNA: TGTGCCAGCAGCCAAGATCGGGGAGATACGCAGTATTTT. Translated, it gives CASSQDRGDTQYF.

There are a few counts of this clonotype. The CDR3 nucleotides read TGTGCCGGGAAACTAGCGGATTCCTACAATGAGCAGTTCTTC. Translated, it gives CAGKLADSYNEQFF. This chain links TRBV5-4 with TRBJ2-1; TRBD2 matches at 8 bases. The V and J ends lost 10 bases and 1 base, in that order; junction bases with no gene match: 7. CDR3 length: 14 residues. The germline CDR1 and CDR2 sequences are SGHNT and YYREEE (reference sequence).

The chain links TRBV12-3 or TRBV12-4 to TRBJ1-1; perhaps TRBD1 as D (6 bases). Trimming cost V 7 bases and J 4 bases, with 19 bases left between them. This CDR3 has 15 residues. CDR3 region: CASMGGAAGVTEAFF. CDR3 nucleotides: TGTGCCAGCATGGGTGGGGCCGCAGGGGTCACTGAAGCTTTCTTT.

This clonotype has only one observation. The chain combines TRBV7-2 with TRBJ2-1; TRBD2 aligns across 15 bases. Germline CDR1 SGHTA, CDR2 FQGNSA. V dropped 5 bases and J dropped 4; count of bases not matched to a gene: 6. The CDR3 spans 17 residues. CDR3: CASSISGTSGRYNEQFF. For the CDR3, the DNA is TGTGCCAGCAGCATCTCCGGGACTAGCGGGAGGTACAATGAGCAGTTCTTC.

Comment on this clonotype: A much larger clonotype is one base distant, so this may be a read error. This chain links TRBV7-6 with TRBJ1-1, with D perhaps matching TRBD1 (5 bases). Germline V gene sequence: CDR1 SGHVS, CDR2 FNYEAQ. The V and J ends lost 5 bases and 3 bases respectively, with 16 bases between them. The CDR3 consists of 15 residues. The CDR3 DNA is TGTGCCAGCAGCCTTAGCGCGGGGGTAGACACTGAAGCTTTCTTT. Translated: CASSLSAGVDTEAFF. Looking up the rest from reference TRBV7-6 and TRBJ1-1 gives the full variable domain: GAGVSQSPRYKVTKRGQDVALRCDPISGHVSLYWYRQALGQGPEFLTYFNYEAQQDKSGLPNDRFSAERPEGSISTLTIQRTEQRDSAMYRCASSLSAGVDTEAFFGQGTRLTVV.

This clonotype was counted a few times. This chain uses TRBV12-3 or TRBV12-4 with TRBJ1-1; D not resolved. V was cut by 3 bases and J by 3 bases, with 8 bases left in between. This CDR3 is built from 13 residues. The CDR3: CASSFGGDTEAFF. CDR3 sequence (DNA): TGTGCCAGCAGTTTCGGAGGAGACACTGAAGCTTTCTTT.

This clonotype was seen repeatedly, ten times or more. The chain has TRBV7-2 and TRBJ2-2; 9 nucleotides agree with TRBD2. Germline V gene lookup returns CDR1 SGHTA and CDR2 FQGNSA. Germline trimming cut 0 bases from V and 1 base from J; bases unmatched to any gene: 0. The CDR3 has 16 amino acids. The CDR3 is CASSLASGRNTGELFF. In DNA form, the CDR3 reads TGTGCCAGCAGCTTAGCTAGCGGGAGGAACACCGGGGAGCTGTTTTTT.

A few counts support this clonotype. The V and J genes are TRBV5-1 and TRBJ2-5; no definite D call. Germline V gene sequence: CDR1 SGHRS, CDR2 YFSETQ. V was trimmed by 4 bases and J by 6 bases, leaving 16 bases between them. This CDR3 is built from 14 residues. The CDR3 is CASSPLGLEQTQYF. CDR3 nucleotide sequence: TGCGCCAGCAGCCCTCTTGGCCTAGAACAGACCCAGTACTTC.

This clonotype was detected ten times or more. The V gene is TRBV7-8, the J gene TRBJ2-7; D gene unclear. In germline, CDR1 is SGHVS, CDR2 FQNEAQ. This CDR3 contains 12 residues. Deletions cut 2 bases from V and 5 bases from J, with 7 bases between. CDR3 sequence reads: CASSLKVDEQYF. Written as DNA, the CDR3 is TGTGCCAGCAGCTTAAAGGTCGACGAGCAGTACTTC.